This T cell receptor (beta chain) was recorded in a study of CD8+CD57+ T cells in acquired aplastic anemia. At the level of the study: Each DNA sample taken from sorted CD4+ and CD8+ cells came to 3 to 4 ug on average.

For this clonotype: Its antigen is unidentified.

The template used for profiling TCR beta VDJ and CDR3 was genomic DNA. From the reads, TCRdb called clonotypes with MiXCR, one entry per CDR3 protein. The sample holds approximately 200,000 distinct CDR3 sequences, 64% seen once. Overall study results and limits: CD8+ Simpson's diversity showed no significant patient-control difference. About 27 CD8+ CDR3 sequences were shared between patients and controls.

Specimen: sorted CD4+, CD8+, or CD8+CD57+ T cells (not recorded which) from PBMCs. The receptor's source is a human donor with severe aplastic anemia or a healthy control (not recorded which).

The CDR3 loop reads CASRPLSSGTDTQYF. DNA of the CDR3: TGTGCCAGTAGACCTTTGAGTAGCGGCACAGATACGCAGTATTTT. This chain uses TRBV19 with TRBJ2-3; perhaps TRBD2 as D (5 bases). Germline-derived CDR1 and CDR2 are LNHDA and SQIVND (reference sequence). The CDR3 is 15 amino acids. Trimming removed 6 bases from V and 1 base from J, with 14 bases in between. The full variable domain, completed using reference TRBV19 and TRBJ2-3, is DGGITQSPKYLFRKEGQNVTLSCEQNLNHDAMYWYRQDPGQGLRLIYYSQIVNDFQKGDIAEGYSVSREKKESFPLTVTSAQKNPTAFYLCASRPLSSGTDTQYFGPGTRLTVL.